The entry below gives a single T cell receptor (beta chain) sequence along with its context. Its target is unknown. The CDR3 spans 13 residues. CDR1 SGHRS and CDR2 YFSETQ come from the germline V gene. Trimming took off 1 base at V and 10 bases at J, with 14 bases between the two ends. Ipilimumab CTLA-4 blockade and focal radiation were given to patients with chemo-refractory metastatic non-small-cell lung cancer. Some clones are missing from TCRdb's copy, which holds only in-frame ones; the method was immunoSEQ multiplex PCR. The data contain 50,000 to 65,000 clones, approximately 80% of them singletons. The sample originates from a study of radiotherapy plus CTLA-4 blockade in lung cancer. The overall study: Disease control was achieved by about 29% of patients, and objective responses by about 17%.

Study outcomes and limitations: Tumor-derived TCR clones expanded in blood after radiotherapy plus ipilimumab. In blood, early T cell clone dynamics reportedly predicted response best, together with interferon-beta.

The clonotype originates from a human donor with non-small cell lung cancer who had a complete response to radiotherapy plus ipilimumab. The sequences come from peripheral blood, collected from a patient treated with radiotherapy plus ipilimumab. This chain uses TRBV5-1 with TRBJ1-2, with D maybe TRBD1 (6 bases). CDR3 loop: CASSLTRGTNYTF. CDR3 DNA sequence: TGCGCCAGCAGCTTGACCCGTGGGACAAACTACACCTTC.